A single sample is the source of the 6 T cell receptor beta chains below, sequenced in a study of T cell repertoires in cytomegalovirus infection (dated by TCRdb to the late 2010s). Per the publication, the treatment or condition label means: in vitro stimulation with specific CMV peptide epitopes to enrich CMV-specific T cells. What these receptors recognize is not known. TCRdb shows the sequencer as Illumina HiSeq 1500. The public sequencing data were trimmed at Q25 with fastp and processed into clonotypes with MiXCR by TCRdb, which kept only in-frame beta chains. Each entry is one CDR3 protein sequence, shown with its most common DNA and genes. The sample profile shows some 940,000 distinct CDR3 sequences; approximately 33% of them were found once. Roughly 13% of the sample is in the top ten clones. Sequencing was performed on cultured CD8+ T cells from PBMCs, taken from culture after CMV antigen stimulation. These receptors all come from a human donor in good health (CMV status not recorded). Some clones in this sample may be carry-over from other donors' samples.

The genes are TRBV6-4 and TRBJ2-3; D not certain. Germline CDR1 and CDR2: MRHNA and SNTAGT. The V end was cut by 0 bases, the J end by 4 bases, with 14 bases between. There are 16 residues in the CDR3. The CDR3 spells CASSDSPGRAADTQYF. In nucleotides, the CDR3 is TGTGCCAGCAGTGACTCCCCGGGCCGGGCTGCAGATACGCAGTATTTT.

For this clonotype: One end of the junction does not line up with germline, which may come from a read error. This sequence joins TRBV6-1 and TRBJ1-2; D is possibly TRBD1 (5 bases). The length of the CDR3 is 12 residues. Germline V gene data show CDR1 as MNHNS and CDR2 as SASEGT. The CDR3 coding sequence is TGTACCAGCACCCAATGGGGGGACGGCTACACCTTC. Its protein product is CTSTQWGDGYTF.

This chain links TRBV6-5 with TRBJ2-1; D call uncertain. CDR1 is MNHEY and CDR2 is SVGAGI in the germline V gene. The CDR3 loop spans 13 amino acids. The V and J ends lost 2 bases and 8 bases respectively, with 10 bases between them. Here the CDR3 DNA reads TGTGCCAGCAGTTACGGCGGAAGCGATGAGCAGTTCTTC. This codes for CASSYGGSDEQFF.

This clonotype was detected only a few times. CDR3 amino acids: CASSPFGRQVANTGELFF. Here the CDR3 DNA reads TGTGCCAGCAGCCCCTTCGGCCGACAGGTCGCGAACACCGGGGAGCTGTTTTTT. The rearrangement joins TRBV7-2 to TRBJ2-2, with D perhaps matching TRBD1 (6 bases). Germline assignment: CDR1 SGHTA and CDR2 FQGNSA. This CDR3 is 18 amino acids long. Trimming cost V 5 bases and J 0 bases, with 19 bases left between them.

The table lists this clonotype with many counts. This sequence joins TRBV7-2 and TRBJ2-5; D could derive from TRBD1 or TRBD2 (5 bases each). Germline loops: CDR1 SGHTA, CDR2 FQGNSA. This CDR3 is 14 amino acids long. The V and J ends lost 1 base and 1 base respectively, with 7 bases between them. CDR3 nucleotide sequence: TGTGCCAGCAGCTTAGATGGGGGCCAAGAGACCCAGTACTTC. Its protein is CASSLDGGQETQYF. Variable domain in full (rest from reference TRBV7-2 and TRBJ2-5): GAGVSQSPSNKVTEKGKDVELRCDPISGHTALYWYRQSLGQGLEFLIYFQGNSAPDKSGLPSDRFSAERTGGSVSTLTIQRTQQEDSAVYLCASSLDGGQETQYFGPGTRLLVL.

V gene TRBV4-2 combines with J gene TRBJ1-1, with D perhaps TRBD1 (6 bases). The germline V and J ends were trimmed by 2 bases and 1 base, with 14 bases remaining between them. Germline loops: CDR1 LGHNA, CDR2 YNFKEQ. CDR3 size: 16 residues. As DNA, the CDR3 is TGTGCCAGCAGCCAAAACTGGGGGCTCCGGAACACTGAAGCTTTCTTT. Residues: CASSQNWGLRNTEAFF.